This TCR beta chain comes out of a study of early T cells in non-severe SARS-CoV-2 infection. Regarding the study as a whole: Clonotype matching in VDJdb favored anti-spike CD8 responses and did not capture private and CD4 specificities.

Trimming cost V 6 bases and J 2 bases, with 20 bases left between them. There are 16 residues in the CDR3. CDR1 is MNHNY and CDR2 is SVGAGI in the germline V gene (reference sequence). Unique molecular identifiers were attached to individual cDNA molecules. In TCRdb, the 5' RACE reads were re-called with MiXCR into one record per CDR3 protein. The table has about 30,000 distinct CDR3 sequences, about 3.9% seen once. This clonotype was picked up many times. What it binds is not known. Sequencing was performed on whole blood. The sequence derives from an adult who was a healthcare worker with PCR-confirmed SARS-CoV-2 infection or an uninfected control (not recorded which). This chain joins TRBV6-6 and TRBJ2-7; the D gene is possibly TRBD1 (5 bases). CDR3 bases: TGTGCCAGCAGGCACAGGCAGGGTGGTCGACCCTACGAGCAGTACTTC. Its translation is CASRHRQGGRPYEQYF.